Listed below are T cell receptor beta chains from one sample, sequenced in a study of blood T cell repertoires in COVID-19. Generated by immunoSEQ multiplex PCR, the TCRdb table keeps only in-frame clones and is missing some. Among 97,000 or so clones listed, approximately 82% were seen once. Sequencing used peripheral blood. Receptor source: a man in his 60s with active or convalescent COVID-19. Both conserved end residues are part of each CDR3. A D gene is named only where the DNA matches it firmly. A row's size may be missing; if present it is once, few, many or a size class.

CDR3 DNA: TGTGCCAGCAGCTTAAGGTCTAGCGGGAGTGCAGATACGCAGTATTTT
CDR3 protein: CASSLRSSGSADTQYF
clone size: NA
D gene: TRBD2
V gene: TRBV7-9
J gene: TRBJ2-3

CDR3 DNA: TGTGCCAGCAGTTCCCTCGGGACAGGCTATGGCTACACCTTC
CDR3 protein: CASSSLGTGYGYTF
clone size: NA
D gene: TRBD1
V gene: TRBV27
J gene: TRBJ1-2

CDR3 DNA: TGTGCCAGCGGGGGCGGGCGGAGCACAGATACGCAGTATTTT
CDR3 protein: CASGGGRSTDTQYF
clone size: NA
D gene: NA
V gene: TRBV28
J gene: TRBJ2-3

CDR3 DNA: TGCGCCAGCAGCTTGCCCATCGGGGAGAGCACTGAAGCTTTCTTT
CDR3 protein: CASSLPIGESTEAFF
clone size: few
D gene: NA
V gene: TRBV5-1
J gene: TRBJ1-1

CDR3 DNA: TGTGCCAGCAGCCGGCAGTCCGGGACTAGCGGGTTCACCGGGGAGCTGTTTTTT
CDR3 protein: CASSRQSGTSGFTGELFF
clone size: NA
D gene: TRBD2
V gene: TRBV14
J gene: TRBJ2-2

CDR3 DNA: TGTGCCAGCAGCTTGGCGTCCGGGACAGGGTTTTCTGAAAAACTGTTTTTT
CDR3 protein: CASSLASGTGFSEKLFF
clone size: once
D gene: TRBD1
V gene: TRBV5-8
J gene: TRBJ1-4

CDR3 DNA: TGTGCCAGTAGTATTCCAGCAGGGGTCGGGGCCAACGTCCTGACTTTC
CDR3 protein: CASSIPAGVGANVLTF
clone size: few
D gene: NA
V gene: TRBV19
J gene: TRBJ2-6

CDR3 DNA: TGTGCCAGCAGTGACGCGCCTAGCACAGATACGCAGTATTTT
CDR3 protein: CASSDAPSTDTQYF
clone size: NA
D gene: NA
V gene: TRBV6-4
J gene: TRBJ2-3

CDR3 DNA: TGTGCCAGCAACCAACTGACTAGCGGGATTGCCGAGCAGTTCTTC
CDR3 protein: CASNQLTSGIAEQFF
clone size: NA
D gene: TRBD2
V gene: TRBV28
J gene: TRBJ2-1

CDR3 DNA: TGTGCCACCAGTGACCCTGGGACAGCGGGGACCCAGTACTTC
CDR3 protein: CATSDPGTAGTQYF
clone size: NA
D gene: NA
V gene: TRBV24-1
J gene: TRBJ2-5

CDR3 DNA: TGTGCCAGCAGTGAACTGGGAGGTGGTTCACCCCTCCACTTT
CDR3 protein: CASSELGGGSPLHF
clone size: few
D gene: NA
V gene: TRBV2
J gene: TRBJ1-6

CDR3 DNA: TGTGCCAGCAGGCCGCAGGGGACTGGGGCCAACGTCCTGACTTTC
CDR3 protein: CASRPQGTGANVLTF
clone size: NA
D gene: NA
V gene: TRBV28
J gene: TRBJ2-6

CDR3 DNA: TGTGCCAGCAGCCCGGGGGGCACCGGGGAGCTGTTTTTT
CDR3 protein: CASSPGGTGELFF
clone size: few
D gene: TRBD2
V gene: TRBV7-6
J gene: TRBJ2-2

CDR3 DNA: TGTGCCAGCGGGGCGGGACAGGGGATAAATGGCTACACCTTC
CDR3 protein: CASGAGQGINGYTF
clone size: NA
D gene: TRBD1
V gene: TRBV6-6
J gene: TRBJ1-2

CDR3 DNA: TGTGCCTGGAGCCCCCCCAACGGGAGGTCGGAGACCCAGTACTTC
CDR3 protein: CAWSPPNGRSETQYF
clone size: NA
D gene: TRBD2
V gene: TRBV30
J gene: TRBJ2-5

CDR3 DNA: TGTGCCAGCAGCCGGGACTACTACGAGCAGTACTTC
CDR3 protein: CASSRDYYEQYF
clone size: once
D gene: TRBD2
V gene: TRBV14
J gene: TRBJ2-7

CDR3 DNA: TGTGCCAGTAGCAGACAGGGGGCAGGGGGCAATCAGCCCCAGCATTTT
CDR3 protein: CASSRQGAGGNQPQHF
clone size: few
D gene: TRBD1
V gene: TRBV19
J gene: TRBJ1-5

CDR3 DNA: TGTGCCAGCAGTGATGACGGAGGGCGCGGTCACTATGGCTACACCTTC
CDR3 protein: CASSDDGGRGHYGYTF
clone size: NA
D gene: NA
V gene: TRBV6-1
J gene: TRBJ1-2

CDR3 DNA: TGCGCCAGCAGGCCGCTACTGAGTAGCGGGAGACAAGAGACCCAGTACTTC
CDR3 protein: CASRPLLSSGRQETQYF
clone size: NA
D gene: TRBD2
V gene: TRBV5-1
J gene: TRBJ2-5

CDR3 DNA: TGTGCCAGCAGCTTAGTCCCGGGGATCTACAATGAGCAGTTCTTC
CDR3 protein: CASSLVPGIYNEQFF
clone size: NA
D gene: NA
V gene: TRBV11-2
J gene: TRBJ2-1

CDR3 DNA: TGTGCTACAGCACAGGGGGGCAGGGGTAACTATGGCTACACCTTC
CDR3 protein: CATAQGGRGNYGYTF
clone size: NA
D gene: TRBD1
V gene: TRBV28
J gene: TRBJ1-2

CDR3 DNA: TGTGCCAGCAGCTTGACAGGAGATGAAAAACTGTTTTTT
CDR3 protein: CASSLTGDEKLFF
clone size: NA
D gene: NA
V gene: TRBV5-5
J gene: TRBJ1-4

CDR3 DNA: TGTGCCAGCAGCCAACTAGCGGGGGGCCAAGAGACCCAGTACTTC
CDR3 protein: CASSQLAGGQETQYF
clone size: few
D gene: TRBD2
V gene: TRBV27
J gene: TRBJ2-5

CDR3 DNA: TGTGCCAGCAGCCTCGGGACTCGAGGGGAGACCCAGTACTTC
CDR3 protein: CASSLGTRGETQYF
clone size: NA
D gene: NA
V gene: TRBV7-9
J gene: TRBJ2-5

CDR3 DNA: TGCGCCAGCAGCTGGGCGACAGGAGGGAACACTGAAGCTTTCTTT
CDR3 protein: CASSWATGGNTEAFF
clone size: few
D gene: NA
V gene: TRBV5-1
J gene: TRBJ1-1

CDR3 DNA: TGTGCCAGCAGGCGAGCGGGAGCCGGGGAGCTGTTTTTT
CDR3 protein: CASRRAGAGELFF
clone size: NA
D gene: TRBD2
V gene: TRBV27
J gene: TRBJ2-2

CDR3 DNA: TGTGCCAGCAGTTACCAGGGGGCTGAGACTGAAGCTTTCTTT
CDR3 protein: CASSYQGAETEAFF
clone size: NA
D gene: TRBD1
V gene: TRBV6-6
J gene: TRBJ1-1

CDR3 DNA: TGTGCCAGCAGTGAAGGGGGGACAGGGGCCTATGGCTACACCTTC
CDR3 protein: CASSEGGTGAYGYTF
clone size: NA
D gene: TRBD1
V gene: TRBV6-1
J gene: TRBJ1-2

CDR3 DNA: TGTGCCAGCAGCCTACGGGACTCGCCGTTGACCCAGTACTTC
CDR3 protein: CASSLRDSPLTQYF
clone size: NA
D gene: NA
V gene: TRBV7-8
J gene: TRBJ2-5

CDR3 DNA: TGTGCCAGCAGGCGGACAGCATCTGGAAACACCATATATTTT
CDR3 protein: CASRRTASGNTIYF
clone size: NA
D gene: NA
V gene: TRBV27
J gene: TRBJ1-3

CDR3 DNA: TGTGCCAGCAGTCAACCGGGACTTTCTGGAGAGCTGTTTTTT
CDR3 protein: CASSQPGLSGELFF
clone size: NA
D gene: NA
V gene: TRBV28
J gene: TRBJ2-2

CDR3 DNA: TGTGCCTGCAGTCTGTCTGTGAACTATGGCTACACCTTC
CDR3 protein: CACSLSVNYGYTF
clone size: NA
D gene: NA
V gene: TRBV12-3/TRBV12-4
J gene: TRBJ1-2

CDR3 DNA: TGTGCCAGCAGGGCGGGACAGTCCCTACAAAATGAGCAGTTCTTC
CDR3 protein: CASRAGQSLQNEQFF
clone size: NA
D gene: NA
V gene: TRBV6-5
J gene: TRBJ2-1

CDR3 DNA: TGTGCCAGTAGGGAGCGGGGGGATCTCTCCTACAATGAGCAGTTCTTC
CDR3 protein: CASRERGDLSYNEQFF
clone size: NA
D gene: TRBD2
V gene: TRBV19
J gene: TRBJ2-1

CDR3 DNA: TGTGCCAGCAGCTTGGGGGCGGAGGGGACCACAGATACGCAGTATTTT
CDR3 protein: CASSLGAEGTTDTQYF
clone size: NA
D gene: NA
V gene: TRBV5-5
J gene: TRBJ2-3

CDR3 DNA: TGTGCCTGGAGTGCCCCCAGGAGTAGCGCTACCTACGAGCAGTACTTC
CDR3 protein: CAWSAPRSSATYEQYF
clone size: NA
D gene: NA
V gene: TRBV30
J gene: TRBJ2-7

CDR3 DNA: TGTGCCAGTAGTATAACCCTATATAGCAATCAGCCCCAGCATTTT
CDR3 protein: CASSITLYSNQPQHF
clone size: NA
D gene: NA
V gene: TRBV19
J gene: TRBJ1-5

CDR3 DNA: TGTGCCAGCAGTTTCTCTTCTAGCACAGATACGCAGTATTTT
CDR3 protein: CASSFSSSTDTQYF
clone size: NA
D gene: NA
V gene: TRBV27
J gene: TRBJ2-3

CDR3 DNA: TGTGCCAGCACCCCGGGACTCCAAGGGGAGCAGTACTTC
CDR3 protein: CASTPGLQGEQYF
clone size: NA
D gene: NA
V gene: TRBV6-2/TRBV6-3
J gene: TRBJ2-7

CDR3 DNA: TGCGCCAGCAGCTCCTTGGGGGAGCGGGATAATTCACCCCTCCACTTT
CDR3 protein: CASSSLGERDNSPLHF
clone size: NA
D gene: NA
V gene: TRBV5-1
J gene: TRBJ1-6

CDR3 DNA: TGCGCCAGCAGCTTGGTTGGGCGCAGGATGGATACGCAGTATTTT
CDR3 protein: CASSLVGRRMDTQYF
clone size: NA
D gene: NA
V gene: TRBV5-1
J gene: TRBJ2-3

CDR3 DNA: TGTGCCAGCAGCTCGCAAGCGGGAGTTGTTGGCGGGGAGCTGTTTTTT
CDR3 protein: CASSSQAGVVGGELFF
clone size: NA
D gene: TRBD2
V gene: TRBV7-3
J gene: TRBJ2-2

CDR3 DNA: TGTGCCAGCAGCTTAGGGGCTAGCGGGGCTCGCACAGATACGCAGTATTTT
CDR3 protein: CASSLGASGARTDTQYF
clone size: NA
D gene: TRBD2
V gene: TRBV7-9
J gene: TRBJ2-3

CDR3 DNA: TGTGCCAGCAGTGAACACAGGTACATGAACACTGAAGCTTTCTTT
CDR3 protein: CASSEHRYMNTEAFF
clone size: NA
D gene: NA
V gene: TRBV28
J gene: TRBJ1-1